This TCR beta chain was identified in a study of CD8 T cells in Susac syndrome. Reverse transcription of about 0.5 to 1 ug RNA was performed with random hexamers. It was immunoSEQ multiplex PCR that amplified TCR beta CDR3 across 54 Vbeta and 13 Jbeta. A single record per CDR3 protein comes from TCRdb applying MiXCR to the immunoSEQ multiplex PCR reads. The sample contains about 210,000 distinct CDR3 sequences, over 85% of which appear only once. Findings of the study overall: As acknowledged by the study, its TCR sequencing and HLA analysis included a relatively small number of individuals.

On this clonotype: No antigen is known for it.

CD8+ and CD4+ T cells from blood underwent TCR beta sequencing. Negative isolation was used for CD8+ and CD4+ T cells and FACS enrichment for TEMRA cells. The CDR3 is 14 amino acids. Germline values: CDR1 KGHDR, CDR2 SFDVKD. V lost 6 bases, J lost 4 bases, and 9 bases lay in between. The source material was CD4+ T cells from PBMCs. The source is a human donor in good health. This chain uses TRBV24-1 with TRBJ2-6; D is uncertain. The CDR3 DNA reads as TGTGCCACCAGTACTACTACCGGGGCCAACGTCCTGACTTTC. This encodes CATSTTTGANVLTF.